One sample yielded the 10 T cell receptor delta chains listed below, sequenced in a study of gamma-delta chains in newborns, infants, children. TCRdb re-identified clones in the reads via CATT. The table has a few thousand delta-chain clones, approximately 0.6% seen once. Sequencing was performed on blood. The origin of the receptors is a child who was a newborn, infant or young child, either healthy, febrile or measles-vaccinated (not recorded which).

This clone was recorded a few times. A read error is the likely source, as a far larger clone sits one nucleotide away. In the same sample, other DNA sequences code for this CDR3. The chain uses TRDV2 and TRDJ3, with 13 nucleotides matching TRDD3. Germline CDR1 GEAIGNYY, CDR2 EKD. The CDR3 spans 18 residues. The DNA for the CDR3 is TGTGCCTGTGACTACTGGGGGATACGCGACTGGGACACCCGGCAGATGTTTTTC. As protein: CACDYWGIRDWDTRQMFF.

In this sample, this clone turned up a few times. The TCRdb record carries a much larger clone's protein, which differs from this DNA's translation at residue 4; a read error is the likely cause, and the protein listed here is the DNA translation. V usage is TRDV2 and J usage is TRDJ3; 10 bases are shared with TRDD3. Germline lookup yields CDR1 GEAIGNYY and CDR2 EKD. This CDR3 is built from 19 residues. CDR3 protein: CACGTVGLGDYWDTRQMFF. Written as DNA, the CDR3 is TGTGCCTGTGGCACCGTGGGACTGGGGGATTACTGGGACACCCGACAGATGTTTTTC.

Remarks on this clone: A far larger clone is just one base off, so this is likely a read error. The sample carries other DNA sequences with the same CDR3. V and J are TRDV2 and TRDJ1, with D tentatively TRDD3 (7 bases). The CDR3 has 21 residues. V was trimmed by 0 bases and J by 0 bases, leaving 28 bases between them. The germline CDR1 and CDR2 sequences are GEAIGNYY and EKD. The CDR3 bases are TGTGCCTGTGACACCGGCCTTCCCAGAGAATGGGGGACCCCCTACACCGATAAACTCATCTTT. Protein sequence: CACDTGLPREWGTPYTDKLIF.

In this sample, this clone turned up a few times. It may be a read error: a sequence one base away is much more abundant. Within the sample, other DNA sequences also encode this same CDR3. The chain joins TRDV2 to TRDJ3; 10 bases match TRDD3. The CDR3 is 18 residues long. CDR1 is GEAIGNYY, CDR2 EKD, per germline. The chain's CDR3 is CACDTGGYYSWDTRQMFF. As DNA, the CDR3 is TGTGCCTGTGACACTGGGGGATACTACTCCTGGGACACCCGGCAGATGTTTTTC.

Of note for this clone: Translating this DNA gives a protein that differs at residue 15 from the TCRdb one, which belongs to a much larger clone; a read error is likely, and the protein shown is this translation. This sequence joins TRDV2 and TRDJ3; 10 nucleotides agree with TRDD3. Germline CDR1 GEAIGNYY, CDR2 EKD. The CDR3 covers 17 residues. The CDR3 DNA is TGTGCCTGTGACACTGGGGGATACTCCTGGGACACCCGACAGACGTTTTTC. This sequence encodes CACDTGGYSWDTRQTFF.

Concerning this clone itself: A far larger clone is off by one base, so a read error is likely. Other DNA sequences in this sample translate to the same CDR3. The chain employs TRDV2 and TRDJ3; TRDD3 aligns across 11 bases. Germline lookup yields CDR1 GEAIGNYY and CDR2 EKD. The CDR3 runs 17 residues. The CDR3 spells CACDILGDNWDTRQMFF. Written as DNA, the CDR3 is TGTGCCTGCGACATACTGGGGGATAACTGGGACACCCGACAGATGTTTTTC.

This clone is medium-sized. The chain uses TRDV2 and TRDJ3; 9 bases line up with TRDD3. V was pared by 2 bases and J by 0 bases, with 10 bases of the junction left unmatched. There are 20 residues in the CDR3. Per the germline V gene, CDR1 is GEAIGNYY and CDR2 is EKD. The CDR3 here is CACDKKVLGDSSWDTRQMFF. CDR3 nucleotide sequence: TGTGCCTGTGACAAAAAAGTACTGGGGGACAGCTCCTGGGACACCCGACAGATGTTTTTC.

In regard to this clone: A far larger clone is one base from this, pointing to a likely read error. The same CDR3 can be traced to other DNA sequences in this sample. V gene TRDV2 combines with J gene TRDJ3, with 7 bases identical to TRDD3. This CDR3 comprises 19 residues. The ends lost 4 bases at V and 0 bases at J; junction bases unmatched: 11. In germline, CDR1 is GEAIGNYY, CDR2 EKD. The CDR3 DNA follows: TGTGCCTGTGATCAGCTGGCTGGGGGCAGCTCCTGGGACACCCGACAGATGTTTTTC. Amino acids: CACDQLAGGSSWDTRQMFF.

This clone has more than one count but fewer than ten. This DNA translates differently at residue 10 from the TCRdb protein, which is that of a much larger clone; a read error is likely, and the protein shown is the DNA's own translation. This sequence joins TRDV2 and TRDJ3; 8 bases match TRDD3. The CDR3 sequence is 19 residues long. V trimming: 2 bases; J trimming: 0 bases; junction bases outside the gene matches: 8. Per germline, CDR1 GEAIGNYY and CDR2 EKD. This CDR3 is CACDRSWGTISWDTRQMFF. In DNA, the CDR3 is TGTGCCTGTGACAGAAGCTGGGGGACCATCTCCTGGGACACCCGACAGATGTTTTTC.

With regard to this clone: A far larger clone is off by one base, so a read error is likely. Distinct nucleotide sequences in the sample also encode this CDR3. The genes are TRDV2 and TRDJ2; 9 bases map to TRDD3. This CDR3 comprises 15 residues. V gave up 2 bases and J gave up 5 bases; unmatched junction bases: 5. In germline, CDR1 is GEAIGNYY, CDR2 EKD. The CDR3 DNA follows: TGTGCCTGTGACATACTGGGGGACCTTACAGCACAACTCTTCTTT. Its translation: CACDILGDLTAQLFF.